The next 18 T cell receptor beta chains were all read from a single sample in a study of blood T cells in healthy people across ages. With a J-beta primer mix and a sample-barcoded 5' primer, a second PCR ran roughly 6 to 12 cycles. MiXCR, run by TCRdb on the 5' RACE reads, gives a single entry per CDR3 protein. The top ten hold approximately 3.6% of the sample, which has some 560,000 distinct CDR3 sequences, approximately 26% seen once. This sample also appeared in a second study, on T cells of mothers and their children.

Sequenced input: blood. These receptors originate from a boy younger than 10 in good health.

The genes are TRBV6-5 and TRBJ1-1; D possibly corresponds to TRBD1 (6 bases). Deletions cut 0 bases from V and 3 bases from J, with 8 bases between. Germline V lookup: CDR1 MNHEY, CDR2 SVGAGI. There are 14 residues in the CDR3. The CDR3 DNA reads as TGTGCCAGCAGTTACTCTTGGGGGCACACTGAAGCTTTCTTT. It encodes CASSYSWGHTEAFF.

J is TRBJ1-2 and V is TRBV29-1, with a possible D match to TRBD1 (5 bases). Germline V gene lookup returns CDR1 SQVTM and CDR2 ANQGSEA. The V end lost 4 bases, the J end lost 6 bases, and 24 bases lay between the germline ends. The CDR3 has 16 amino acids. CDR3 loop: CSVGGAPGLQGDGYTF. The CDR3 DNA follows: TGCAGCGTTGGTGGGGCCCCGGGACTTCAGGGCGATGGCTACACCTTC.

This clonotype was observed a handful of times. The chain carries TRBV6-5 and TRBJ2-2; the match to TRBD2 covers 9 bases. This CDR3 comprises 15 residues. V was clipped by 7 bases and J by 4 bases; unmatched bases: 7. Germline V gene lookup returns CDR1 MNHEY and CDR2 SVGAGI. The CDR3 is CASKGAGGLTGELFF. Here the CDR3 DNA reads TGTGCCAGCAAGGGAGCGGGAGGCCTCACCGGGGAGCTGTTTTTT.

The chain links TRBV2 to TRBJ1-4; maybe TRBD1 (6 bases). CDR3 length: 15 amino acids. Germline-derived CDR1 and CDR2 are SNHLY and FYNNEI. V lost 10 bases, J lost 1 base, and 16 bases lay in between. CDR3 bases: TGTGCCACTTCGACAGGAGGGGTAACTAATGAAAAACTGTTTTTT. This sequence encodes CATSTGGVTNEKLFF.

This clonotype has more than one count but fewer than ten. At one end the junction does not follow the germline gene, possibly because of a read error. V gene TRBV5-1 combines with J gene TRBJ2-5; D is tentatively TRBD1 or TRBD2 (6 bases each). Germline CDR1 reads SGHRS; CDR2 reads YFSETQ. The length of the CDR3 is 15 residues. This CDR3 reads CASSLEWGAQGTQYF. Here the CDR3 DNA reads TGCGCCAGCAGCTTGGAATGGGGGGCACAAGGGACCCAGTACTTC.

The CDR3 bases are TGTGCCAGCAGCCCAGAGGCCTATAGCACAGATACGCAGTATTTT. Translated: CASSPEAYSTDTQYF. The chain employs TRBV7-2 and TRBJ2-3; D ambiguous. The CDR3 runs 15 residues. V gave up 5 bases and J gave up 0 bases, with 12 bases separating them. Germline assignment: CDR1 SGHTA and CDR2 FQGNSA. Using reference TRBV7-2 and TRBJ2-3 for the parts outside the CDR3, the full variable domain is GAGVSQSPSNKVTEKGKDVELRCDPISGHTALYWYRQSLGQGLEFLIYFQGNSAPDKSGLPSDRFSAERTGGSVSTLTIQRTQQEDSAVYLCASSPEAYSTDTQYFGPGTRLTVL.

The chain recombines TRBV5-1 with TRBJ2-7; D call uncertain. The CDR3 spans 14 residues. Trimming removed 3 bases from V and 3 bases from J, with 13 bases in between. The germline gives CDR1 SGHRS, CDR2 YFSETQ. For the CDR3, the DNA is TGCGCCAGCAGCTCGAACAGTGACGACTACGAGCAGTACTTC. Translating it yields CASSSNSDDYEQYF.

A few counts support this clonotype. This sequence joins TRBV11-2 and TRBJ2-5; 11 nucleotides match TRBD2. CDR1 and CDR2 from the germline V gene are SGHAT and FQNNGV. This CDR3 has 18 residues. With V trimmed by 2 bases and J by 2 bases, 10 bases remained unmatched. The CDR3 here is CASSLWLAGGPGQETQYF. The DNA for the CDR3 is TGTGCCAGCAGCTTATGGTTAGCGGGGGGGCCTGGACAAGAGACCCAGTACTTC.

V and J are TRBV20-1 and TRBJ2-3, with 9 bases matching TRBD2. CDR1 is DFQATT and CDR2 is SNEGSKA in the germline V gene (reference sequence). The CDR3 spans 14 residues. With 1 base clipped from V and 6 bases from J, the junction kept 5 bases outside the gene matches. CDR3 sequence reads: CSARASGITDTQYF. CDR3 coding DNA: TGCAGTGCTAGAGCTAGCGGGATCACGGATACGCAGTATTTT.

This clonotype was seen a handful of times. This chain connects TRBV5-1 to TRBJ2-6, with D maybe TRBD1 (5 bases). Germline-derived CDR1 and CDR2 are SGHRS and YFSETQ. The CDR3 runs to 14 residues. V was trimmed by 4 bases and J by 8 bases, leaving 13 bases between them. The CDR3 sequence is CASSLGRRTNVLTF. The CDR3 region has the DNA TGCGCCAGCAGCCTGGGGCGGCGAACCAACGTCCTGACTTTC.

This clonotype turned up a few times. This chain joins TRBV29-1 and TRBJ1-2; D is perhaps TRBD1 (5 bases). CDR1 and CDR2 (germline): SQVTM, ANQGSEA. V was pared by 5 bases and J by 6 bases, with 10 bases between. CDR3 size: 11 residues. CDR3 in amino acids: CSVRDWDGYTF. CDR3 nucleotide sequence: TGCAGCGTTAGGGACTGGGATGGCTACACCTTC.

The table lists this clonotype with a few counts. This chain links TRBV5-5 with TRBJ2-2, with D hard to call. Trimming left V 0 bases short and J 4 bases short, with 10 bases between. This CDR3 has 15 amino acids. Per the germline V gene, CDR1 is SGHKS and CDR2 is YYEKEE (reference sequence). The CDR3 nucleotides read TGTGCCAGCAGCTTGGGGTTAGCCCCCACCGGGGAGCTGTTTTTT. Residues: CASSLGLAPTGELFF.

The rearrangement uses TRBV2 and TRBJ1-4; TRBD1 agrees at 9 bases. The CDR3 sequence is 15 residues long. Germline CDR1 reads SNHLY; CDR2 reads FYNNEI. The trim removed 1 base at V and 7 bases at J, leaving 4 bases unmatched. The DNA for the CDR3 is TGTGCCAGCAGTGAAGAAGGGACAGGGAGTGAAAAACTGTTTTTT. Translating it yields CASSEEGTGSEKLFF.

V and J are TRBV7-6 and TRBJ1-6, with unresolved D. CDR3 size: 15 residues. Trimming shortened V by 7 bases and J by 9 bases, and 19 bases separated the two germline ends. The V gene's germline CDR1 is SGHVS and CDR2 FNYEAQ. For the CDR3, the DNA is TGTGCCAGCACTCTGGAAGGCTTAGCTACTTCACCCCTCCACTTT. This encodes CASTLEGLATSPLHF.

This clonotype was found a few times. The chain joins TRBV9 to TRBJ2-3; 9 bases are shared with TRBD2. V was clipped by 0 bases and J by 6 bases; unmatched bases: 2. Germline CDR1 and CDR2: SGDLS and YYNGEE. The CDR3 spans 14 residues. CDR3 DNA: TGTGCCAGCAGCGTAGTAGCGGGGGATGATACGCAGTATTTT. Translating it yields CASSVVAGDDTQYF.

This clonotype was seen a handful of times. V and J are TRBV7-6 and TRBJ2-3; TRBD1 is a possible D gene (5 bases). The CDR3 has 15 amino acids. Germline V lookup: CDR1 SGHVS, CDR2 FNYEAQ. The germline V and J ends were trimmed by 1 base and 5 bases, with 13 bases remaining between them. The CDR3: CASSLVVGAEDTQYF. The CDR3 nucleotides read TGTGCCAGCAGCTTAGTCGTAGGGGCTGAAGATACGCAGTATTTT.

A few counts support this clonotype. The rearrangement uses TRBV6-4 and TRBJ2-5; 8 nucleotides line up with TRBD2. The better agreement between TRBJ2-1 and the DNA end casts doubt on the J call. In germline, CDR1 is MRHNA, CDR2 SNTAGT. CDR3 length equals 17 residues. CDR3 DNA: TGTGCCAGCAGTCGAAGGCCTAGCGGGCTTGCCTACAATGAGCAGTTCTTC. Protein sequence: CASSRRPSGLAYNEQFF.

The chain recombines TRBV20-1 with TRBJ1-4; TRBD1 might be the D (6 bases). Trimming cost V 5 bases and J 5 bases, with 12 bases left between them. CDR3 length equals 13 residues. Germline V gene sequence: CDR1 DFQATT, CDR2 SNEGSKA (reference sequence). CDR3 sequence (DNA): TGCAGTGCTCCGGGACAAACAAATGAAAAACTGTTTTTT. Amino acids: CSAPGQTNEKLFF.